The source of this T cell receptor beta chain is a study of T-cell reconstitution after alpha-beta-depleted transplantation in children (TCRdb year 2016). General notes on the study: The study quantitatively tracked T-cell immune reconstitution after TCRalphabeta/CD19-depleted allogeneic hematopoietic cell transplantation in children using TCR repertoire profiling.

CDR1 and CDR2, per the germline V gene, are SGHRS and YFSETQ. Its CDR3 holds 15 amino acids, cysteine through phenylalanine. Kept here is only the CDR3 DNA, which spans 45 bases and is read in frame from base 1. V has 5 bases trimmed and J has 4 bases trimmed; junction bases matching no gene number 8. This clonotype has a handful of counts. Its antigen specificity is not known. No much larger clone is present one base from it, and per-base qualities are unavailable. Receptor amplification or capture employed PCR. Sequenced on an Illumina HiSeq 2500. TCR libraries were prepared with molecular barcoding, using unique molecular identifiers to normalize TCRbeta repertoire quantification. In TCRdb, the public reads were trimmed at Q25 with fastp and aligned with MiXCR, with productive beta chains retained. Merged by CDR3 protein, the rows form single entries marked with the most common genes and DNA. This sample holds about 500,000 distinct CDR3 sequences; about 33% were observed only once. The top ten hold 2% to 3% of the sample.

The receptor comes from a human donor who donated a stem cell graft to a child with aplastic anemia. Material: PBMCs from the stem cell graft donor, obtained from the stem cell graft. Recombination joined TRBV5-1 with TRBJ2-2, with 7 bases in between that match TRBD2. CDR3 loop: CASSPGGSFTGELFF. The DNA sequence is given as TGCGCCAGCAGTCCGGGCGGGAGTTTCACCGGGGAGCTGTTTTTT.